These 17 T cell receptor beta chains originate from one sample sequenced in a study of blood T cell repertoires in COVID-19. Repertoires were generated with immunoSEQ multiplex PCR, while TCRdb's copy carries only in-frame clones and drops some. The sample records about 62,000 clones, roughly nine tenths being singletons. Sequencing used peripheral blood. These receptor sequences come from a woman aged 55-70 years with COVID-19, enrolled during active disease.

This chain uses TRBV6-5 with TRBJ2-7; 9 bases fit TRBD1. Germline lookup yields CDR1 MNHEY and CDR2 SVGAGI. Unmatched junction bases numbered 6, after V lost 7 bases and J lost 2 bases. The CDR3 sequence is 14 residues long. CDR3 amino acids: CASTRQGGTYEQYF. The CDR3, as DNA: TGTGCCAGCACCCGACAGGGGGGGACCTACGAGCAGTACTTC.

The V gene is TRBV3-1 (or the pseudogene TRBV3-2), the J gene TRBJ2-7; maybe TRBD2 (5 bases). With 1 base removed from V and 0 bases from J, the gap between germline ends came to 10 bases. Germline V gene sequence: CDR1 LGHDT, CDR2 YNNKEL (reference sequence). This CDR3 is built from 15 residues. This CDR3 reads CASSQGAGPSYEQYF. The CDR3 bases are TGTGCCAGCAGCCAAGGGGCGGGTCCCTCCTACGAGCAGTACTTC.

This clone was counted a single time. This chain connects TRBV7-3 to TRBJ2-7; 12 bases map to TRBD1. V lost 5 bases and J lost 5; bases outside the gene matches: 4. Germline assignment: CDR1 SGHTA and CDR2 FQGTGA. The CDR3 consists of 14 residues. Here the CDR3 reads CASSRGTGGDEQYF. For the CDR3, the DNA is TGTGCCAGCAGCAGAGGGACAGGGGGCGACGAGCAGTACTTC.

The CDR3 reads CSVEPGGSYEQYF. CDR3 DNA: TGCAGCGTTGAACCAGGGGGGTCCTACGAGCAGTACTTC. The chain carries TRBV29-1 and TRBJ2-7, with D tentatively TRBD1 (7 bases). This CDR3 has 13 amino acids. V dropped 2 bases and J dropped 1 base, with 9 bases sitting between them. Germline V lookup: CDR1 SQVTM, CDR2 ANQGSEA.

This chain links TRBV11-2 with TRBJ1-2; 9 positions agree with TRBD1. V was clipped by 5 bases and J by 4 bases; unmatched bases: 8. The CDR3 consists of 15 residues. Germline CDR1 SGHAT, CDR2 FQNNGV. The CDR3 is CASSVLGQGSYGYTF. CDR3 DNA: TGTGCCAGCAGCGTCCTAGGACAGGGGAGCTATGGCTACACCTTC.

The J gene is TRBJ2-1, the V gene TRBV5-8; 11 bases match TRBD2. This CDR3 has 15 amino acids. The trim removed 2 bases at V and 7 bases at J, leaving 5 bases unmatched. CDR1 and CDR2 from the germline V gene are SGHTS and YDEGEE. CDR3 region: CASSFLAGGPNEQFF. CDR3 DNA sequence: TGTGCCAGCAGCTTTTTAGCGGGAGGGCCTAATGAGCAGTTCTTC.

V and J are TRBV3-1 (or the pseudogene TRBV3-2) and TRBJ1-4, with 11 bases aligning to TRBD1. The CDR3 extends over 14 amino acids. The junction had 3 bases not matched to a gene; V was cut back by 6 bases and J by 6 bases. The V gene's germline CDR1 is LGHDT and CDR2 YNNKEL (reference sequence). CDR3 nucleotides: TGTGCCAGCAGACGGACAGGGGGCGATGAAAAACTGTTTTTT. Encoded protein: CASRRTGGDEKLFF.

J is TRBJ1-1 and V is TRBV4-3; D ambiguous. Trimming stripped 0 bases from V and 1 base from J, with 15 bases between. Germline V gives CDR1 LGHNA, CDR2 YSLEER. This CDR3 has 17 residues. This CDR3 is CASSQDTRAGSNTEAFF. The CDR3 nucleotides are TGCGCCAGCAGCCAAGATACGAGGGCGGGCTCGAACACTGAAGCTTTCTTT.

The chain carries TRBV14 and TRBJ1-3; D perhaps matches TRBD1 (5 bases). The germline V gene encodes CDR1 SGHDN and CDR2 FVKESK. CDR3 length: 14 residues. V lost 4 bases and J lost 4, with 11 bases in between. In nucleotides, the CDR3 is TGTGCCAGCAGCCCTCAGGGTCTGGGAAACACCATATATTTT. Its translation: CASSPQGLGNTIYF.

The chain recombines TRBV28 with TRBJ2-1; 9 nucleotides line up with TRBD2. This CDR3 spans 14 amino acids. V trimming: 3 bases; J trimming: 10 bases; junction bases outside the gene matches: 7. The germline V gene encodes CDR1 MDHEN and CDR2 SYDVKM. CDR3 sequence reads: CASSLGGRAQEQFF. The CDR3 nucleotides read TGTGCCAGCAGTTTGGGCGGGAGGGCTCAGGAGCAGTTCTTC. The full variable domain, rest sourced from reference TRBV28 and TRBJ2-1, is DVKVTQSSRYLVKRTGEKVFLECVQDMDHENMFWYRQDPGLGLRLIYFSYDVKMKEKGDIPEGYSVSREKKERFSLILESASTNQTSMYLCASSLGGRAQEQFFGPGTRLTVL.

V and J are TRBV4-1 and TRBJ1-1; maybe TRBD1 (5 bases). Trimming cost V 0 bases and J 5 bases, with 16 bases left between them. This CDR3 spans 16 amino acids. CDR1 is MGHRA, CDR2 YSYEKL, per germline. The CDR3 loop reads CASSQEGRVRSTEAFF. The CDR3 nucleotides are TGCGCCAGCAGCCAAGAAGGCAGGGTAAGGAGTACTGAAGCTTTCTTT.

The chain carries TRBV5-4 and TRBJ1-1; no definite D call. The CDR3 contains 11 residues. V lost 4 bases and J lost 7, with 8 bases in between. Germline CDR1 and CDR2: SGHNT and YYREEE (reference sequence). The CDR3: CASSLYSEAFF. CDR3 nucleotides: TGTGCCAGCAGCCTTTACAGTGAAGCTTTCTTT.

The chain links TRBV7-8 to TRBJ2-1, with TRBD1 matching over 7 bases. This CDR3 region has 11 residues. J gave up 6 bases and V 7 bases, and 0 bases lay outside the gene matches. The germline V gene has CDR1 SGHVS and CDR2 FQNEAQ. The CDR3 loop is CASNRGNEQFF. The CDR3 DNA is TGTGCCAGCAACAGGGGCAATGAGCAGTTCTTC.

This clone has just a few counts. The chain employs TRBV4-1 and TRBJ1-3; D remains ambiguous. The germline V gene has CDR1 MGHRA and CDR2 YSYEKL. This CDR3 comprises 15 residues. Trimming took 4 bases from V and 0 from J, leaving 10 bases between them. The CDR3 loop reads CASSRTPSSGNTIYF. In nucleotides, the CDR3 is TGCGCCAGCAGCCGCACGCCGAGCTCTGGAAACACCATATATTTT.

This sequence joins TRBV3-1 (or the pseudogene TRBV3-2) and TRBJ2-3, with 7 positions matching TRBD2. Germline V gives CDR1 LGHDT, CDR2 YNNKEL (reference sequence). This CDR3 has 16 amino acids. V trimming: 6 bases; J trimming: 3 bases; junction bases outside the gene matches: 12. CDR3 protein: CASRPQAAGRTDTQYF. CDR3 in DNA: TGTGCCAGCAGACCACAAGCAGCGGGAAGGACAGATACGCAGTATTTT.

This clone was counted once. CDR3 region: CASSQGQGLGNYEQYF. The CDR3 nucleotides are TGTGCCAGCAGCCAAGGACAGGGTCTGGGTAACTACGAGCAGTACTTC. V and J are TRBV4-2 and TRBJ2-7; 7 bases line up with TRBD1. V lost 1 base and J lost 3; bases outside the gene matches: 9. Germline-derived CDR1 and CDR2 are LGHNA and YNFKEQ. This CDR3 is 16 amino acids long.

The chain employs TRBV19 and TRBJ1-1, with no clear D. This CDR3 contains 14 residues. V lost 9 bases, J lost 0 bases, and 14 bases lay in between. CDR1 and CDR2 (germline): LNHDA, SQIVND (reference sequence). CDR3 residues: CASLPMRVNTEAFF. CDR3 bases: TGTGCCAGCCTCCCCATGAGAGTGAACACTGAAGCTTTCTTT.